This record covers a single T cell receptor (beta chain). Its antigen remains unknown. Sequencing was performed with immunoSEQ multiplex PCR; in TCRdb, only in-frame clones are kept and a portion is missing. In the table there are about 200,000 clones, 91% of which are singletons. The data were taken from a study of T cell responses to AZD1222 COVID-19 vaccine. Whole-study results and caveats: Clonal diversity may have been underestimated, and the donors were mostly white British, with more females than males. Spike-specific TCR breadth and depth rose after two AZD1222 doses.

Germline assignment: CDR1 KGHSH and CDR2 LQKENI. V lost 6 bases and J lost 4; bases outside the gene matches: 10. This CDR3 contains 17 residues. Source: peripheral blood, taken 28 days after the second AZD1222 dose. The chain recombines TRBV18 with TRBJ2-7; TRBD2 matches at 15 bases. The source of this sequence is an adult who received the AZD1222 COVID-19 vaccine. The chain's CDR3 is CASSFGLAGGPEYEQYF. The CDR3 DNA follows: TGTGCCAGCTCCTTCGGACTAGCGGGAGGGCCAGAGTACGAGCAGTACTTC.